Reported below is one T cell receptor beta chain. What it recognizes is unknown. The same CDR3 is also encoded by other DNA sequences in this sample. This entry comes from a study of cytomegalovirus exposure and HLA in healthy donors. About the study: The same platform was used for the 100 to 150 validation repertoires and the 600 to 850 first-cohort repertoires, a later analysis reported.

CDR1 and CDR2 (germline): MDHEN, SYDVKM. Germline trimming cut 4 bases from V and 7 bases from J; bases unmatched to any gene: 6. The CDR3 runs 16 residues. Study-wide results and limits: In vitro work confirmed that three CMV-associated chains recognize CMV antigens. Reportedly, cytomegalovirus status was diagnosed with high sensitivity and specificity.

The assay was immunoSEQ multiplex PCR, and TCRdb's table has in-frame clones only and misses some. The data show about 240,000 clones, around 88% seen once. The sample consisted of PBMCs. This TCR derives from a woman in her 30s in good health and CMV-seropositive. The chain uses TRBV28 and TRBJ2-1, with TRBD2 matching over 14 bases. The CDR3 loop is CASSSTGLAGGNEQFF. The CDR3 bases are TGTGCCAGCAGTTCGACCGGACTAGCGGGAGGTAATGAGCAGTTCTTC.